The entry below describes one TCR beta chain. CDR1 is KGHSH, CDR2 LQKENI, per germline. V gave up 4 bases and J gave up 2 bases, with 18 bases separating them. There are 16 residues in the CDR3. These data belong to a study of blood T cell repertoires in COVID-19. As for the study in general: Samples representing acute and convalescent COVID-19 were sourced from the United States, Italy and Spain. PBMCs, B-cell-depleted T cells, or T cells provided the cDNA or gDNA that made up the material.

Original handling: Amplifying reference gene primers gave estimates of nucleated cell counts. Sequencing was performed with immunoSEQ multiplex PCR; in TCRdb, only in-frame clones are kept and a portion is missing. V and J calls and clone size come straight from that table; D and trimming were deduced from the DNA. Of about 110,000 clones listed, approximately 90% were seen once; the top ten hold less than 3.5%. The sequenced sample consisted of peripheral blood. The clonotype originates from a woman aged 45-65 years with acute or convalescent COVID-19. The gene calls are TRBV18 and TRBJ2-7; possible D gene TRBD2, 6 bases. The CDR3 nucleotides are TGTGCCAGCTCACTCCCCCGCGGGGAGCTCCCCTACGAGCAGTACTTC. Amino acid sequence: CASSLPRGELPYEQYF.